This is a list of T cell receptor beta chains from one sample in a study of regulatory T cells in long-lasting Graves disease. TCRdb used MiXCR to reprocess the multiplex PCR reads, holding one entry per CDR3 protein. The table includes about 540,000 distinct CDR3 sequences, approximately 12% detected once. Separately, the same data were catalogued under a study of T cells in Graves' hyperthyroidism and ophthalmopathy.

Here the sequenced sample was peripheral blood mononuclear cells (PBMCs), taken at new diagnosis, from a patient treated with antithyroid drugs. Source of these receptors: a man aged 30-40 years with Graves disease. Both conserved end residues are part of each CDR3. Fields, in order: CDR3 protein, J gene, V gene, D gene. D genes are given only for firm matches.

CDR3aa: CSAGGQGFSYNEQFF
j_gene: TRBJ2-1
v_gene: TRBV20-1
d_gene: TRBD1

CDR3aa: CASSGGLAGEAQYF
j_gene: TRBJ2-3
v_gene: TRBV13
d_gene: TRBD2

CDR3aa: CSSPATVEGETQYF
j_gene: TRBJ2-5
v_gene: TRBV20-1
d_gene: .

CDR3aa: CASRAVGSYNEQFF
j_gene: TRBJ2-1
v_gene: TRBV7-9
d_gene: .

CDR3aa: CSVPGQVSETQYF
j_gene: TRBJ2-5
v_gene: TRBV20-1
d_gene: TRBD1

CDR3aa: CASSLYIGDTQYF
j_gene: TRBJ2-3
v_gene: TRBV5-1
d_gene: .

CDR3aa: CAWSEGSFDEKLFF
j_gene: TRBJ1-4
v_gene: TRBV30
d_gene: .

CDR3aa: CSASGREGPLNEQYF
j_gene: TRBJ2-7
v_gene: TRBV20-1
d_gene: TRBD2

CDR3aa: CASSMTGISYEQYF
j_gene: TRBJ2-7
v_gene: TRBV19
d_gene: .

CDR3aa: CASSPRGRNYGYTF
j_gene: TRBJ1-2
v_gene: TRBV27
d_gene: .

CDR3aa: CASLESPVGTDTQYF
j_gene: TRBJ2-3
v_gene: TRBV12-3/TRBV12-4
d_gene: .

CDR3aa: CASRIHNEQFF
j_gene: TRBJ2-1
v_gene: TRBV2
d_gene: .

CDR3aa: CSGTLTGDQPQHF
j_gene: TRBJ1-5
v_gene: TRBV20-1
d_gene: TRBD1

CDR3aa: CASIGTRGSYNEQFF
j_gene: TRBJ2-1
v_gene: TRBV2
d_gene: .

CDR3aa: CASSLVRRARETQYF
j_gene: TRBJ2-5
v_gene: TRBV7-8
d_gene: .

CDR3aa: CATSGTGRGPQHF
j_gene: TRBJ1-5
v_gene: TRBV24-1
d_gene: .

CDR3aa: CASSLRGPDIMNTEAFF
j_gene: TRBJ1-1
v_gene: TRBV12-3/TRBV12-4
d_gene: TRBD1

CDR3aa: CASSPTGVSSYNEQFF
j_gene: TRBJ2-1
v_gene: TRBV18
d_gene: .

CDR3aa: CASSEAGGSYGEQFF
j_gene: TRBJ2-1
v_gene: TRBV2
d_gene: TRBD2

CDR3aa: CASSVGPEAASYEQFF
j_gene: TRBJ2-1
v_gene: TRBV9
d_gene: .

CDR3aa: CASSSGIGGTDTQYF
j_gene: TRBJ2-3
v_gene: TRBV12-3/TRBV12-4
d_gene: .

CDR3aa: CASSESGSGRPDTQYF
j_gene: TRBJ2-3
v_gene: TRBV10-1
d_gene: TRBD2

CDR3aa: CASSFLTGASYEQYF
j_gene: TRBJ2-7
v_gene: TRBV11-3
d_gene: TRBD1

CDR3aa: CSARGRPSGMMDEQFF
j_gene: TRBJ2-1
v_gene: TRBV20-1
d_gene: TRBD2

CDR3aa: CATSVGWDNEQYF
j_gene: TRBJ2-7
v_gene: TRBV24-1
d_gene: .

CDR3aa: CASSPYPDRAGEQFF
j_gene: TRBJ2-1
v_gene: TRBV7-3
d_gene: TRBD1

CDR3aa: CASSIQVAVYEQYF
j_gene: TRBJ2-7
v_gene: TRBV19
d_gene: .

CDR3aa: CASSLLGAKTSGPPYEQYF
j_gene: TRBJ2-7
v_gene: TRBV28
d_gene: TRBD2

CDR3aa: CASSLSGRAVDTQYF
j_gene: TRBJ2-3
v_gene: TRBV5-1
d_gene: TRBD2

CDR3aa: CASSLSRSREIDEQFF
j_gene: TRBJ2-1
v_gene: TRBV27
d_gene: .

CDR3aa: CAGSRGTGSSYEQYF
j_gene: TRBJ2-7
v_gene: TRBV3-1
d_gene: TRBD1

CDR3aa: CASSPDRGVGYGYTF
j_gene: TRBJ1-2
v_gene: TRBV18
d_gene: TRBD1

CDR3aa: CASSRATAWNEQFF
j_gene: TRBJ2-1
v_gene: TRBV11-1
d_gene: .

CDR3aa: CASGNPRLAAYNEQFF
j_gene: TRBJ2-1
v_gene: TRBV12-3/TRBV12-4
d_gene: TRBD2

CDR3aa: CASSTGLAGRGAYEQYF
j_gene: TRBJ2-7
v_gene: TRBV27
d_gene: TRBD2

CDR3aa: CATSRDLNSNQPQHF
j_gene: TRBJ1-5
v_gene: TRBV15
d_gene: .

CDR3aa: CASSPNSNQPQHF
j_gene: TRBJ1-5
v_gene: TRBV18
d_gene: .

CDR3aa: CASSVVAGDYGNEQFF
j_gene: TRBJ2-1
v_gene: TRBV9
d_gene: TRBD2

CDR3aa: CASSEEGGGIRLFF
j_gene: TRBJ1-4
v_gene: TRBV2
d_gene: TRBD1

CDR3aa: CASSSARDGNNEQFF
j_gene: TRBJ2-1
v_gene: TRBV5-4
d_gene: .

CDR3aa: CASSAVGGLAHEQYF
j_gene: TRBJ2-7
v_gene: TRBV10-1
d_gene: TRBD2

CDR3aa: CASSLWTSGNPPLFF
j_gene: TRBJ2-1
v_gene: TRBV5-8
d_gene: TRBD2